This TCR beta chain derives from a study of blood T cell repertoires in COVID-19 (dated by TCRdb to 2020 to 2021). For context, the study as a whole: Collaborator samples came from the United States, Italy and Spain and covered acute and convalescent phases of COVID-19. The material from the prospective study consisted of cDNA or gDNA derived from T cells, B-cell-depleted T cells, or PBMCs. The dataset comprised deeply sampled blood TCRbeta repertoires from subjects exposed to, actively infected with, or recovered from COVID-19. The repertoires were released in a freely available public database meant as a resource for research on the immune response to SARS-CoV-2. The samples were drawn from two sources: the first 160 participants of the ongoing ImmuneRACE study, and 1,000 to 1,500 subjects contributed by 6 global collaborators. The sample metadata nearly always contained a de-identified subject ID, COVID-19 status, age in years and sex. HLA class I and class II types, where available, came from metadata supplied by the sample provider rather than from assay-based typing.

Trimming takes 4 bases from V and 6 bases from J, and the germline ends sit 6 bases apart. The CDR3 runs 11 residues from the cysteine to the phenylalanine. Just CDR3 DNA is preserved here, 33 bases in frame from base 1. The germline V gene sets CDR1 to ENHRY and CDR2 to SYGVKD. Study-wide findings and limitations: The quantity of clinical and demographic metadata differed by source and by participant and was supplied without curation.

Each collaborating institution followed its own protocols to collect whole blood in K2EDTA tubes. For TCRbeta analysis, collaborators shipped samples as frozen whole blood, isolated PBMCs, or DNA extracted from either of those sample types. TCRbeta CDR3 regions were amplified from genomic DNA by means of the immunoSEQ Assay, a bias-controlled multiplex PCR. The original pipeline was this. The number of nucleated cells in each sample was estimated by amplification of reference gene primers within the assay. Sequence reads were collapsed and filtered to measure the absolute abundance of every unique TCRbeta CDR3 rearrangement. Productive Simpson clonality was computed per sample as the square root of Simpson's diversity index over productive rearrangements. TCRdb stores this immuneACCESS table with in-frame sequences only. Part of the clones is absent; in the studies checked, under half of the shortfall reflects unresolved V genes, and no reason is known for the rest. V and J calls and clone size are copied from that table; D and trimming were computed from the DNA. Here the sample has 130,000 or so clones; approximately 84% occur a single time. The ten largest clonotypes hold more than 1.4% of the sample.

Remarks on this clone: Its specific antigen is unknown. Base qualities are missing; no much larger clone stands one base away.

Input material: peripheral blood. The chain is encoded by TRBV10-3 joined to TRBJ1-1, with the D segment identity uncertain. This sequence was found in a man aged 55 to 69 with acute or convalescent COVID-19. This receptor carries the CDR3 CAISGRAEAFF. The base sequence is TGTGCCATCAGTGGGAGGGCTGAAGCTTTCTTT.